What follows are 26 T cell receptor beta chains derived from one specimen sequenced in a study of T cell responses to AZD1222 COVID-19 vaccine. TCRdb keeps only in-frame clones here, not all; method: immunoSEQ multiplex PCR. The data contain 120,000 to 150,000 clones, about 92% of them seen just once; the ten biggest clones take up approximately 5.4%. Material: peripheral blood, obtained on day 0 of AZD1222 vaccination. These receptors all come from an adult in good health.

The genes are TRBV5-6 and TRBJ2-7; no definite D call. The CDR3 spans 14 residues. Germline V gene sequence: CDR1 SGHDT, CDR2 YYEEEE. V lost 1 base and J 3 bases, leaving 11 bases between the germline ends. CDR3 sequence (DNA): TGTGCCAGCAGCTTGAGGACGGTTCGCTACGAGCAGTACTTC. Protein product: CASSLRTVRYEQYF.

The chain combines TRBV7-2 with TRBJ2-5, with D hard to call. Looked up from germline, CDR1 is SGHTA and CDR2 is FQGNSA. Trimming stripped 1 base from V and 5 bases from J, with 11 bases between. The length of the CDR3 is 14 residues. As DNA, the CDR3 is TGTGCCAGCAGCTTAGATTGGCAATTGGAGACCCAGTACTTC. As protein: CASSLDWQLETQYF. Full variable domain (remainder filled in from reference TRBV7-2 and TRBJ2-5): GAGVSQSPSNKVTEKGKDVELRCDPISGHTALYWYRQSLGQGLEFLIYFQGNSAPDKSGLPSDRFSAERTGGSVSTLTIQRTQQEDSAVYLCASSLDWQLETQYFGPGTRLLVL.

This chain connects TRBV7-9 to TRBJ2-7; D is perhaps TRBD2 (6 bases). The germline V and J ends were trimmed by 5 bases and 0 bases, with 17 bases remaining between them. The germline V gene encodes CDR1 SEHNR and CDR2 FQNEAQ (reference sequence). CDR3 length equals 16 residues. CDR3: CASSTGSGWSSYEQYF. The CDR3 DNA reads TGTGCCAGCAGCACGGGTAGCGGCTGGAGCTCCTACGAGCAGTACTTC. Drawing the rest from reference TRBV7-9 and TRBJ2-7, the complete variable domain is DTGVSQNPRHKITKRGQNVTFRCDPISEHNRLYWYRQTLGQGPEFLTYFQNEAQLEKSRLLSDRFSAERPKGSFSTLEIQRTEQGDSAMYLCASSTGSGWSSYEQYFGPGTRLTVT.

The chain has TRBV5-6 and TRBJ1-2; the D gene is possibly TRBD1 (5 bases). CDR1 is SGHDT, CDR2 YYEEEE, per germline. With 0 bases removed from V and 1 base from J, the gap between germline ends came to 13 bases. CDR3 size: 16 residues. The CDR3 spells CASSLDGGRINYGYTF. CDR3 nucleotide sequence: TGTGCCAGCAGCTTGGATGGGGGACGGATTAACTATGGCTACACCTTC.

The CDR3 coding sequence is TGCAGTGCTAGTGGGCTCTCGGTGACTGAGCCTAGCACAGATACGCAGTATTTT. It encodes CSASGLSVTEPSTDTQYF. The chain uses TRBV20-1 and TRBJ2-3, with D hard to call. The V end lost 3 bases, the J end lost 0 bases, and 22 bases lay between the germline ends. The CDR3 loop spans 18 amino acids. Germline V lookup: CDR1 DFQATT, CDR2 SNEGSKA (reference sequence).

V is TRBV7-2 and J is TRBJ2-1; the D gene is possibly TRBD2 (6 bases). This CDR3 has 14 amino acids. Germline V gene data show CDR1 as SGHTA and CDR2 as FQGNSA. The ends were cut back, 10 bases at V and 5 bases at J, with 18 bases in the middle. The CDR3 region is CATRLGRGNNEQFF. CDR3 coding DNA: TGTGCCACCCGATTAGGCCGGGGGAACAATGAGCAGTTCTTC. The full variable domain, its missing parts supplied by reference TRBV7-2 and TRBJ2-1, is GAGVSQSPSNKVTEKGKDVELRCDPISGHTALYWYRQSLGQGLEFLIYFQGNSAPDKSGLPSDRFSAERTGGSVSTLTIQRTQQEDSAVYLCATRLGRGNNEQFFGPGTRLTVL.

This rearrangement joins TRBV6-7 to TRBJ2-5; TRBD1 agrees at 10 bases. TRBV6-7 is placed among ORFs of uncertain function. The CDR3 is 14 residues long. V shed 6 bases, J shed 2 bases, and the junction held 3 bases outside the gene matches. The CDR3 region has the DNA TGTGCCAGCAGAGGACAGGGGGATCAAGAGACCCAGTACTTC. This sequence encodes CASRGQGDQETQYF.

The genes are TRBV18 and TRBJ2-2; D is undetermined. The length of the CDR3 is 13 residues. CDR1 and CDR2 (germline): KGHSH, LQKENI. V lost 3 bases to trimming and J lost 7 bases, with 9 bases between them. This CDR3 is CASSPNSRGELFF. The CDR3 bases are TGTGCCAGCTCACCGAACAGTCGCGGGGAGCTGTTTTTT.

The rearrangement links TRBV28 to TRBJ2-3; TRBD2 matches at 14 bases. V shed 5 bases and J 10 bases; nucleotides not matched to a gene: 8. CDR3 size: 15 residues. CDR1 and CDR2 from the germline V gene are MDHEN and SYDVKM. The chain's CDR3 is CASSRLGLAGVAQYF. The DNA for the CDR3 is TGTGCCAGCAGTCGCTTGGGACTAGCGGGAGTGGCGCAGTATTTT. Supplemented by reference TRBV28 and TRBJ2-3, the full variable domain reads DVKVTQSSRYLVKRTGEKVFLECVQDMDHENMFWYRQDPGLGLRLIYFSYDVKMKEKGDIPEGYSVSREKKERFSLILESASTNQTSMYLCASSRLGLAGVAQYFGPGTRLTVL.

The CDR3 sequence: CASSQGAGWGNSPLHF. In DNA, the CDR3 is TGTGCCAGCAGCCAAGGTGCGGGTTGGGGTAATTCACCCCTCCACTTT. The gene calls are TRBV3-1 (or the pseudogene TRBV3-2) and TRBJ1-6; no reliable D call. This CDR3 is 16 amino acids long. V was pared by 1 base and J by 6 bases, with 13 bases between. CDR1 and CDR2 from the germline V gene are LGHDT and YNNKEL (reference sequence).

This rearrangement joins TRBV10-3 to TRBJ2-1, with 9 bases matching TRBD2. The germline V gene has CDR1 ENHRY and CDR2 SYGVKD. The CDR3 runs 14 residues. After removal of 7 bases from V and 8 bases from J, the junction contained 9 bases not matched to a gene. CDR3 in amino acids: CAIMGASGTDEQFF. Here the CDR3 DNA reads TGTGCCATCATGGGGGCTAGCGGGACCGATGAGCAGTTCTTC.

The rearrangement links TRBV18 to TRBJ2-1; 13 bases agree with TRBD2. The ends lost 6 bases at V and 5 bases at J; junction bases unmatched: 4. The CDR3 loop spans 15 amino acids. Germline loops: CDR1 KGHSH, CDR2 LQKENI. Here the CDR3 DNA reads TGTGCCAGCTCGCGGACTAGCGGGAGCCACAATGAGCAGTTCTTC. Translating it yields CASSRTSGSHNEQFF.

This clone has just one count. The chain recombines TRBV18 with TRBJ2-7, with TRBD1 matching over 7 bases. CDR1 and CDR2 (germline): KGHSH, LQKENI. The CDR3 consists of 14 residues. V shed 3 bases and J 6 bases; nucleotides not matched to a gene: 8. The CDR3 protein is CASSPAGGVVEQYF. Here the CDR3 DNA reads TGTGCCAGCTCACCCGCAGGGGGTGTCGTCGAGCAGTACTTC.

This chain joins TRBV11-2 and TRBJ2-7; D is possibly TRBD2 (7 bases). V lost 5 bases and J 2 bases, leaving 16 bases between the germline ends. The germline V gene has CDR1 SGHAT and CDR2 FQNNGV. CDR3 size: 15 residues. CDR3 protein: CASSAAAGATYEQYF. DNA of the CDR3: TGTGCCAGCAGCGCGGCGGCGGGGGCTACCTACGAGCAGTACTTC.

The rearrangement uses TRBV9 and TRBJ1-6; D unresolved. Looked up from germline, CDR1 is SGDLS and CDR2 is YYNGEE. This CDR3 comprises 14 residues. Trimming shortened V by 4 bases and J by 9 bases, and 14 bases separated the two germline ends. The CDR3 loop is CASSPLPDGSPLHF. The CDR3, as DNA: TGTGCCAGCAGCCCATTACCGGATGGTTCACCCCTCCACTTT.

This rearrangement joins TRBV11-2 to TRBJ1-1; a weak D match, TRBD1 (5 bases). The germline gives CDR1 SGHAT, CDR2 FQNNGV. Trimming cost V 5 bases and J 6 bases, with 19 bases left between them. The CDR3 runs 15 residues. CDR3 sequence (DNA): TGTGCCAGCAGCCCTTGGGGCGGACTCAGCGCTGAAGCTTTCTTT. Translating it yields CASSPWGGLSAEAFF.

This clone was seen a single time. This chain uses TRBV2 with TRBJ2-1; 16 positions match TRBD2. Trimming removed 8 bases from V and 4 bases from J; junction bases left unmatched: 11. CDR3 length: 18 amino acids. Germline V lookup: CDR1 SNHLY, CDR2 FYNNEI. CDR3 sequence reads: CASSLGLAGGPEYNEQFF. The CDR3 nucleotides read TGTGCCAGCTCCCTGGGACTAGCGGGAGGGCCTGAATACAATGAGCAGTTCTTC.

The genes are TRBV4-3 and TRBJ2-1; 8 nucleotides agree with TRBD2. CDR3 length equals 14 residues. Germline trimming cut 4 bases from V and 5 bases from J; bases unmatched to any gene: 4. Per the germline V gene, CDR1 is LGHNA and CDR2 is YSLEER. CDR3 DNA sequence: TGCGCCAGCAGCCTCACCGGGGGGGACAATGAGCAGTTCTTC. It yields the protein CASSLTGGDNEQFF.

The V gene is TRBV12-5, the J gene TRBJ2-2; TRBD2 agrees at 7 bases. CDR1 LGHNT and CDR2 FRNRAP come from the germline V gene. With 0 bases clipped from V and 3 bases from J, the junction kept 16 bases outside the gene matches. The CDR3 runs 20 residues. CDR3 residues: CASGLVRASGSPRDTGELFF. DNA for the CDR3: TGTGCTAGTGGTTTGGTAAGGGCTAGCGGTTCCCCGAGGGACACCGGGGAGCTGTTTTTT.

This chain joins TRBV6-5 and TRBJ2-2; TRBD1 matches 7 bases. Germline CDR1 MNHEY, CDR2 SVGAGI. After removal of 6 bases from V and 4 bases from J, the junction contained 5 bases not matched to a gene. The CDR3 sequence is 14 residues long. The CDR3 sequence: CASRGQQITGELFF. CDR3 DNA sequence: TGTGCCAGCAGGGGACAGCAGATCACCGGGGAGCTGTTTTTT.

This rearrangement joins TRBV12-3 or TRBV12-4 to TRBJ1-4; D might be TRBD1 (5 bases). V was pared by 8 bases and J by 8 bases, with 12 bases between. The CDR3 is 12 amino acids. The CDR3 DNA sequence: TGTGCCAGCGGGACCACGTGGGAAAAACTGTTTTTT. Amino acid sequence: CASGTTWEKLFF.

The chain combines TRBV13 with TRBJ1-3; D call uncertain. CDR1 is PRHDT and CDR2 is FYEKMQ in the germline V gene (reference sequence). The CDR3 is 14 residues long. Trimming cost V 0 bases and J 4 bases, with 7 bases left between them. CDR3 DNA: TGTGCCAGCAGCTTAGGCTACGAAGGAAACACCATATATTTT. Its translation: CASSLGYEGNTIYF.

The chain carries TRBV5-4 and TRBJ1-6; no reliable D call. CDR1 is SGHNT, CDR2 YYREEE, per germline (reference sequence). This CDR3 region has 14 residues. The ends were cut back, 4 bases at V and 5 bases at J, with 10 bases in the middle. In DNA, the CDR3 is TGTGCCAGCAGCCTCGGACGGGATAATTCACCCCTCCACTTT. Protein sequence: CASSLGRDNSPLHF.

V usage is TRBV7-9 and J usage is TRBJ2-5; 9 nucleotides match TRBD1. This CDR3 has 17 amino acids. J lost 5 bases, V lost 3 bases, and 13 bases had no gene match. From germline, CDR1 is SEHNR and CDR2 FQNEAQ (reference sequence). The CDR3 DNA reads TGTGCCAGCAGCTTCACTTCCGGGACAGGGTTTTTCGAGACCCAGTACTTC. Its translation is CASSFTSGTGFFETQYF.

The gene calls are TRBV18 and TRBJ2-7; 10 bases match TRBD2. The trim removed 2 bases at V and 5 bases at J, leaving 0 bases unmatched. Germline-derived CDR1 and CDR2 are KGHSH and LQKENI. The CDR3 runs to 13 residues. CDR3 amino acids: CASSPTSGDEQYF. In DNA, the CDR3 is TGTGCCAGCTCACCAACTAGCGGGGACGAGCAGTACTTC.

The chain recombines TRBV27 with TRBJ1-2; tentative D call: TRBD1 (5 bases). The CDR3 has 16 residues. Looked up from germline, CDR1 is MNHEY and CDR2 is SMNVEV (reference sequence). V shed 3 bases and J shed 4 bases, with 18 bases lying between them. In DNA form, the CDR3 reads TGTGCCAGCAGTTTTCAGGTGGGGCCCTCGCTCTATGGCTACACCTTC. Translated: CASSFQVGPSLYGYTF.